Listed here are 19 T cell receptor beta chains from one sample, sequenced in a study of T-cell reconstitution after alpha-beta-depleted transplantation in children. This sample's TCRbeta library carried unique molecular identifier barcodes. TCRdb independently ran MiXCR on the PCR reads; one entry per CDR3 protein. The table lists around 230,000 distinct CDR3 sequences, approximately 15% of them singletons, with 43% in the top ten. This specimen consisted of PBMCs, mostly from graft donor cells, obtained 360 days after TCRalphabeta/CD19-depleted stem cell transplant. These receptors all come from a male patient between 2 and 10 years old who had a stem cell transplant for acute lymphoblastic leukemia, so the T cells may come from the graft donor.

This clonotype has more than one count but fewer than ten. The J gene is TRBJ1-5, the V gene TRBV6-2 or TRBV6-3; 9 bases fit TRBD1. The ends lost 1 base at V and 3 bases at J; junction bases unmatched: 4. The CDR3 is made up of 16 amino acids. Germline CDR1 is MNHEY and CDR2 is SVGEGT. The CDR3 DNA reads as TGTGCCAGCAGTTACTGGGGGACAGGGCTCAATCAGCCCCAGCATTTT. This translates into CASSYWGTGLNQPQHF.

A few counts support this clonotype. The gene calls are TRBV24-1 and TRBJ2-7; D unclear. The CDR3 is made up of 13 amino acids. The germline V and J ends were trimmed by 2 bases and 9 bases, with 13 bases remaining between them. Germline lookup yields CDR1 KGHDR and CDR2 SFDVKD. The CDR3 bases are TGTGCCACCAGTGATTCCTCAGGTGTGGGGCAGTACTTC. It codes for CATSDSSGVGQYF.

The chain is built from TRBV5-1 and TRBJ2-3; no definite D call. V gave up 4 bases and J gave up 4 bases, with 16 bases separating them. Per the germline V gene, CDR1 is SGHRS and CDR2 is YFSETQ. The CDR3 sequence is 15 residues long. The CDR3 spells CASSPDTVEADTQYF. The CDR3 DNA follows: TGCGCCAGCAGCCCCGACACCGTAGAGGCAGATACGCAGTATTTT. The whole variable domain, filled in from reference TRBV5-1 and TRBJ2-3, reads KAGVTQTPRYLIKTRGQQVTLSCSPISGHRSVSWYQQTPGQGLQFLFEYFSETQRNKGNFPGRFSGRQFSNSRSEMNVSTLELGDSALYLCASSPDTVEADTQYFGPGTRLTVL.

This clonotype was counted between two and nine times. The rearrangement links TRBV9 to TRBJ2-3; no definite D call. The V and J ends lost 0 bases and 4 bases respectively, with 12 bases between them. The germline V gene has CDR1 SGDLS and CDR2 YYNGEE. CDR3 length equals 15 residues. CDR3 bases: TGTGCCAGCAGCGTAGCGGGTTCAGTTCCAGATACGCAGTATTTT. This sequence encodes CASSVAGSVPDTQYF.

The chain uses TRBV6-1 and TRBJ1-6; D uncertain. The CDR3 totals 14 residues. The germline V gene encodes CDR1 MNHNS and CDR2 SASEGT. Between the trimmed V and J ends, which lost 6 bases and 5 bases, there was a span of 11 bases. The CDR3: CASRAGPNNSPLHF. For the CDR3, the DNA is TGTGCCAGCAGAGCCGGCCCTAATAATTCACCCCTCCACTTT.

V gene TRBV6-2 or TRBV6-3 combines with J gene TRBJ2-5; 7 nucleotides match TRBD1. V shed 4 bases, J shed 2 bases, and the junction held 4 bases outside the gene matches. The CDR3 totals 14 residues. Germline-derived CDR1 and CDR2 are MNHEY and SVGEGT. The CDR3: CASSSGQLQETQYF. The CDR3 DNA follows: TGTGCCAGCAGTTCGGGACAGCTTCAAGAGACCCAGTACTTC.

The genes are TRBV11-3 and TRBJ2-1; 8 positions agree with TRBD2. After removal of 4 bases from V and 9 bases from J, the junction contained 11 bases not matched to a gene. The germline V gene encodes CDR1 SGHNT and CDR2 YENEEA. The CDR3 has 15 residues. The CDR3 nucleotides are TGTGCCAGCAGCTCCACCGGGACTAGGGTATCTGAGCAGTTCTTC. It yields the protein CASSSTGTRVSEQFF.

This clonotype was counted only a few times. This chain connects TRBV5-5 to TRBJ2-4, with D possibly being TRBD1 (5 bases). This CDR3 comprises 14 residues. Deletions cut 5 bases from V and 5 bases from J, with 14 bases between. CDR1 and CDR2 (germline): SGHKS, YYEKEE (reference sequence). CDR3 loop: CASSPIGVQNIQYF. As DNA, the CDR3 is TGTGCCAGCAGTCCCATAGGGGTACAAAACATTCAGTACTTC.

To note about this clonotype: Without the conserved terminal phenylalanine or tryptophan, this CDR3 likely stems from a read error. The gene calls are TRBV20-1 and TRBJ1-1; 9 nucleotides line up with TRBD1. Trimming at V came to 3 bases and at J to 3 bases, leaving 2 bases not matched to a gene. The CDR3 spans 13 residues. Per the germline V gene, CDR1 is DFQATT and CDR2 is SNEGSKA (reference sequence). Written as DNA, the CDR3 is TGCAGTGCTAGTAGACAGGGGGACACTGAAGCTTTCTCT. Amino acids: CSASRQGDTEAFS.

This clonotype was observed at least ten times. The J gene is TRBJ2-2, the V gene TRBV7-6; D gene unclear. CDR1 is SGHVS and CDR2 is FNYEAQ in the germline V gene. The V and J ends lost 4 bases and 3 bases respectively, with 6 bases between them. The CDR3 is made up of 13 amino acids. The CDR3 loop is CASSSYHTGELFF. The CDR3 DNA is TGTGCCAGCAGCTCGTACCACACCGGGGAGCTGTTTTTT.

In its sample, this clonotype was seen a few times. This chain joins TRBV11-2 and TRBJ2-7; D gene ambiguous. The ends were cut back, 2 bases at V and 2 bases at J, with 13 bases in the middle. This CDR3 comprises 15 residues. Germline CDR1 and CDR2: SGHAT and FQNNGV. CDR3 region: CASSLFGPNPYEQYF. The CDR3 DNA reads TGTGCCAGCAGCTTATTTGGACCGAACCCCTACGAGCAGTACTTC.

The chain has TRBV7-9 and TRBJ2-4, with D possibly matching TRBD1 (6 bases). The CDR3 is made up of 14 amino acids. Trimming took 8 bases from V and 2 from J, leaving 13 bases between them. Germline loops: CDR1 SEHNR, CDR2 FQNEAQ (reference sequence). In DNA, the CDR3 is TGTGCCAGCCAACAGGGTCCGTCCAAAAACATTCAGTACTTC. Encoded protein: CASQQGPSKNIQYF.

CDR3 DNA sequence: TGTGCCAGCAGCCACCGGGACCGCGGGCAAGAGACCCAGTACTTC. It is translated as CASSHRDRGQETQYF. This chain connects TRBV11-2 to TRBJ2-5; D could derive from TRBD1 or TRBD2 (5 bases each). CDR3 length equals 15 residues. Trimming pared 5 bases from V and 2 bases from J, leaving 15 bases between. Per germline, CDR1 SGHAT and CDR2 FQNNGV.

The chain has TRBV25-1 and TRBJ2-3, with 8 positions matching TRBD2. The CDR3 totals 14 residues. After removal of 6 bases from V and 2 bases from J, the junction contained 4 bases not matched to a gene. The germline V gene encodes CDR1 MGHDK and CDR2 SYGVNS. In DNA, the CDR3 is TGTGCCAGCAGAGGACTAGCCCCCACAGATACGCAGTATTTT. Encoded protein: CASRGLAPTDTQYF.

This chain joins TRBV18 and TRBJ2-7; 10 positions agree with TRBD1. The junction had 14 bases not matched to a gene; V was cut back by 5 bases and J by 4 bases. The CDR3 is 17 residues long. CDR1 is KGHSH and CDR2 is LQKENI in the germline V gene. For the CDR3, the DNA is TGTGCCAGCTCATCAACCGGGACAGGGGAGCTTAGGTACGAGCAGTACTTC. Amino acid sequence: CASSSTGTGELRYEQYF.

The gene calls are TRBV6-1 and TRBJ2-2, with D tentatively TRBD2 (5 bases). CDR3 length: 13 residues. Germline assignment: CDR1 MNHNS and CDR2 SASEGT. The V and J ends lost 7 bases and 4 bases respectively, with 10 bases between them. CDR3 residues: CASTPRGTGELFF. In DNA form, the CDR3 reads TGTGCCAGCACGCCACGGGGCACCGGGGAGCTGTTTTTT.

The gene calls are TRBV10-3 and TRBJ2-1; 11 bases agree with TRBD2. Looked up from germline, CDR1 is ENHRY and CDR2 is SYGVKD. V shed 3 bases and J 4 bases; nucleotides not matched to a gene: 2. The CDR3 runs to 15 residues. The CDR3 here is CAISDSSGRYNEQFF. The CDR3 region has the DNA TGTGCCATCAGTGATTCTAGCGGGAGGTACAATGAGCAGTTCTTC.

The chain is built from TRBV4-3 and TRBJ2-2, with 8 bases that match TRBD2. Germline CDR1 reads LGHNA; CDR2 reads YSLEER. The CDR3 runs 15 residues. Unmatched junction bases numbered 6, after V lost 0 bases and J lost 9 bases. The CDR3 loop is CASSQEAGGRRELFF. CDR3 DNA sequence: TGCGCCAGCAGCCAAGAGGCGGGGGGACGCCGGGAGCTGTTTTTT.

This clonotype showed up many times. The gene calls are TRBV28 and TRBJ2-2; D gene unclear. With 2 bases removed from V and 3 bases from J, the gap between germline ends came to 4 bases. CDR3 length equals 13 residues. The V gene's germline CDR1 is MDHEN and CDR2 SYDVKM. CDR3 in amino acids: CASSLVDTGELFF. The CDR3 region has the DNA TGTGCCAGCAGTTTAGTAGACACCGGGGAGCTGTTTTTT.